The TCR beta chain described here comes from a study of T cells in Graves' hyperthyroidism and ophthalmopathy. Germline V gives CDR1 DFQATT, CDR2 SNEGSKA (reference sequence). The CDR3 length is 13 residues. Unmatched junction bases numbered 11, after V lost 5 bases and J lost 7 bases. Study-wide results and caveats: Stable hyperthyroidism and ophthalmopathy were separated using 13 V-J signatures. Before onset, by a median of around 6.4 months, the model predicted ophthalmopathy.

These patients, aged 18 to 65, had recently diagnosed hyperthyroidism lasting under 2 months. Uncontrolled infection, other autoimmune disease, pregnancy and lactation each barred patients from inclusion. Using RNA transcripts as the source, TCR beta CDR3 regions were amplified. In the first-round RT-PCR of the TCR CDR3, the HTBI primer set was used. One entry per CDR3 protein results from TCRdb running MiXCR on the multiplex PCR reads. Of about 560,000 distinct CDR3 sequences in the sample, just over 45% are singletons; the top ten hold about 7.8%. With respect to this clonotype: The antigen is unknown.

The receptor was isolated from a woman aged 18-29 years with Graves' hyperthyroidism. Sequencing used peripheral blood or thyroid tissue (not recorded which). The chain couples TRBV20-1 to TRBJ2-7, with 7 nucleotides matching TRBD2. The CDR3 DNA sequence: TGCAGTGCTCGGAGGGAGGGCCGATGGGAGCAGTACTTC. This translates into CSARREGRWEQYF.